This T cell receptor beta chain was sequenced for a study of graft-versus-host responses after intestinal transplantation. Repertoires were generated with immunoSEQ multiplex PCR, while TCRdb's copy carries only in-frame clones and drops some. The top ten clones hold roughly 1.5% of a sample with some 46,000 clones, just under 95% of them seen once. The CDR3 is made up of 16 amino acids. Trimming cost V 3 bases and J 7 bases, with 16 bases left between them. Germline assignment: CDR1 MNHEY and CDR2 SMNVEV (reference sequence). V is TRBV27 and J is TRBJ1-6; D remains ambiguous. The source is a human patient who received an intestinal transplant, so some T cells may come from the graft donor. The sequences come from PBMCs, collected around 350 days after intestinal transplant. The CDR3: CASSFMPVMANSPLHF. The CDR3 nucleotides are TGTGCCAGCAGTTTTATGCCCGTGATGGCGAATTCACCCCTCCACTTT.